The 2 T cell receptor beta chains reported below all come from one sample, sequenced in a study of shared clonotypes between healthy human individuals. The assay was immunoSEQ multiplex PCR, and TCRdb's table has in-frame clones only and misses some. This sample has about 2.5 million clones, with 85% to 95% found just once. The specimen was naive CD4+ T cells from PBMCs. Subset indicated: CD45RA+ positively selected. All receptors come from a man aged 18 to 35 in good health. Some clones in this sample may be carry-over from other donors' samples.

The V call is TRBV4-2, the J call TRBJ2-2; 12 positions match TRBD2. J was trimmed by 3 bases and V by 4 bases; bases with no gene match: 9. The length of the CDR3 is 18 residues. CDR1 LGHNA and CDR2 YNFKEQ come from the germline V gene. CDR3 in DNA: TGTGCCAGCAGCCCCATGACTAGCGGGAGCTTGGACACCGGGGAGCTGTTTTTT. It encodes CASSPMTSGSLDTGELFF.

The chain is built from TRBV7-6 and TRBJ2-7; D call uncertain. Trimming removed 9 bases from V and 1 base from J, with 13 bases in between. The CDR3 totals 13 residues. From germline, CDR1 is SGHVS and CDR2 FNYEAQ. The CDR3 region has the DNA TGTGCCAGTGCGGACCCAAGATCCTACGAGCAGTACTTC. Its translation is CASADPRSYEQYF. Filled out from reference TRBV7-6 and TRBJ2-7, the complete variable domain reads GAGVSQSPRYKVTKRGQDVALRCDPISGHVSLYWYRQALGQGPEFLTYFNYEAQQDKSGLPNDRFSAERPEGSISTLTIQRTEQRDSAMYRCASADPRSYEQYFGPGTRLTVT.